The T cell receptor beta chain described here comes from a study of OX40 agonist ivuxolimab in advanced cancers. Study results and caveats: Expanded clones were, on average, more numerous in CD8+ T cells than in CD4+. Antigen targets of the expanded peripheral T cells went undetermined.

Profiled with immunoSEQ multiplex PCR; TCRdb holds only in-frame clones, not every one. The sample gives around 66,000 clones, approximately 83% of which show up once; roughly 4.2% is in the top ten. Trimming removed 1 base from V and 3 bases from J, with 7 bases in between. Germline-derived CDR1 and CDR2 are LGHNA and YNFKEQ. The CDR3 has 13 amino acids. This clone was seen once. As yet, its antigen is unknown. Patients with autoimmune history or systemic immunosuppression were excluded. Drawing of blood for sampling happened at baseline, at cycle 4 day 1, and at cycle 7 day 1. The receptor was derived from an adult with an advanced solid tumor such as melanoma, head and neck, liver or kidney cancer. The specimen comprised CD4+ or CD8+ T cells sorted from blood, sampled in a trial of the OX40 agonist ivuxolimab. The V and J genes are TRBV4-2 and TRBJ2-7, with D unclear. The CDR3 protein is CASSQGMDYEQYF. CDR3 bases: TGTGCCAGCAGCCAAGGGATGGACTACGAGCAGTACTTC.